One sample yielded the 2 T cell receptor beta chains listed below, sequenced in a study of blood T cells in healthy people across ages. A second roughly 6 to 11 cycle PCR used barcoded and J-beta primers. TCRdb re-called the 5' RACE reads with MiXCR, one entry per CDR3 protein. The sample lists around 1.7 million distinct CDR3 sequences, about 28% occurring once. The sequenced material came from blood. Receptors originate from a woman between 25 and 40 years old in good health.

The chain carries TRBV5-6 and TRBJ2-3; the D is unclear. Germline V CDR1 and CDR2: SGHDT, YYEEEE. V was pared by 4 bases and J by 6 bases, with 12 bases between. The CDR3 sequence is 13 residues long. This CDR3 reads CASSPGRWDTQYF. In DNA form, the CDR3 reads TGTGCCAGCAGCCCCGGTAGGTGGGATACGCAGTATTTT.

The rearrangement joins TRBV12-3 or TRBV12-4 to TRBJ1-2; 10 nucleotides align to TRBD1. With 0 bases clipped from V and 6 bases from J, the junction kept 4 bases outside the gene matches. The length of the CDR3 is 15 residues. The CDR3 protein is CASSLARQGANGYTF. The DNA for the CDR3 is TGTGCCAGCAGTTTAGCCCGACAGGGGGCTAATGGCTACACCTTC.